This TCR beta chain was retrieved from a study of cytomegalovirus exposure and HLA in healthy donors. Germline V gene data show CDR1 as MNHNS and CDR2 as SASEGT. V dropped 4 bases and J dropped 4; count of bases not matched to a gene: 9. The CDR3 spans 16 residues. Primers for the PCR totalled 60 Vbeta and 13 Jbeta. The data were produced by immunoSEQ multiplex PCR, yet TCRdb's version contains in-frame clones alone and is incomplete. The sample carries roughly 100,000 clones, about 79% recorded once. This clone was recorded a few times. Its antigen is undetermined. The study's findings and limits: Through in vitro validation, a few CMV-associated chains were shown to be specific for CMV antigens. Prediction of most subjects' HLA-A and HLA-B alleles by TCR beta sequences was reportedly accurate. The study recorded 160 or so TCR beta chains that were cytomegalovirus-associated. Roughly even sequencing depth across donors was the assumption behind the presence/absence analyses.

This receptor was taken from a man aged 50 to 60 in good health and CMV-seronegative. The chain carries TRBV6-1 and TRBJ1-5, with 8 bases lining up with TRBD1. Input material: PBMCs. CDR3 nucleotide sequence: TGTGCCAGCAGTGCCGCCAGGGGGCAGCGTAATCAGCCCCAGCATTTT. It yields the protein CASSAARGQRNQPQHF.